The source of this T cell receptor (beta chain) is a study of blood T cell repertoires in COVID-19. Turning to the study itself: Donors in the United States, Italy and Spain gave samples during acute or convalescent COVID-19. Nucleic acid was either cDNA or gDNA, and it came from T cells, B-cell-depleted T cells, or PBMCs.

The study assigned cohorts using participant-reported clinical history. Germline V gene data show CDR1 as LGHNA and CDR2 as YNFKEQ. The length of the CDR3 is 18 residues. The V and J ends lost 0 bases and 3 bases, in that order; junction bases with no gene match: 13. Libraries were prepared by immunoSEQ multiplex PCR; TCRdb keeps only in-frame clonotypes and omits some of them. The sample has 200,000 to 250,000 clones, approximately 88% seen once. The chain uses TRBV4-2 and TRBJ2-7; 8 nucleotides align to TRBD1. Input material: PBMCs or T cells enriched from blood (not recorded which). This TCR was recovered from a man between 18 and 29 years old with acute COVID-19. This CDR3 is CASSQDAAGGSLNYEQYF. The DNA for the CDR3 is TGTGCCAGCAGCCAAGATGCGGCAGGGGGCTCCCTTAACTACGAGCAGTACTTC.